The 25 T cell receptor beta chains reported below all come from one sample, sequenced in a study of patients and donors after allogeneic stem cell transplantation. TCRdb re-called the RT-PCR reads with MiXCR, one entry per CDR3 protein. Of around 200,000 distinct CDR3 sequences in the sample, around two fifths were seen once. Sequencing was performed on blood, either unsorted or a sorted T cell fraction (not recorded which). The source of these receptors is a human donor who was either an allogeneic HSCT recipient or a stem cell or donor lymphocyte infusion donor (not recorded which). It is not recorded whose cells these are; they may come from a transplant donor.

At least ten counts were recorded for this clonotype. The CDR3 reads CSASRPLQGANSPLHF. The CDR3 nucleotides are TGCAGTGCTAGTAGGCCGCTACAGGGGGCGAATTCACCCCTCCACTTT. V and J are TRBV20-1 and TRBJ1-6; 9 bases line up with TRBD1. Germline loops: CDR1 DFQATT, CDR2 SNEGSKA (reference sequence). This CDR3 comprises 16 residues. With V trimmed by 3 bases and J by 7 bases, 10 bases remained unmatched.

The chain has TRBV20-1 and TRBJ2-1; 8 nucleotides align to TRBD1. Germline V lookup: CDR1 DFQATT, CDR2 SNEGSKA (reference sequence). This CDR3 is built from 14 residues. The ends lost 3 bases at V and 0 bases at J; junction bases unmatched: 1. The CDR3 DNA follows: TGCAGTGCTAGCGACAGGGGCTCCTACAATGAGCAGTTCTTC. Its translation: CSASDRGSYNEQFF.

The chain links TRBV5-1 to TRBJ1-3; D ambiguous. CDR1 SGHRS and CDR2 YFSETQ come from the germline V gene. The length of the CDR3 is 15 residues. Trimming took 5 bases from V and 0 from J, leaving 12 bases between them. CDR3 residues: CASRRTPSSGNTIYF. CDR3 bases: TGCGCCAGCAGGCGGACTCCTAGCTCTGGAAACACCATATATTTT.

CDR3 coding DNA: TGCGCCAGCAGCGCATTGGGTGGGGGAGACACTGAAGCTTTCTTT. It yields the protein CASSALGGGDTEAFF. The genes are TRBV5-1 and TRBJ1-1, with D possibly TRBD1 on 5 matching bases. Looked up from germline, CDR1 is SGHRS and CDR2 is YFSETQ. There are 15 residues in the CDR3. The ends were cut back, 4 bases at V and 3 bases at J, with 16 bases in the middle.

This clonotype was picked up one time. V is TRBV7-7 and J is TRBJ2-1; D uncertain. This CDR3 is 16 amino acids long. Deletions cut 4 bases from V and 2 bases from J, with 15 bases between. Germline V CDR1 and CDR2: SSHAT, FNYEAQ (reference sequence). The CDR3 loop reads CASSSPRHGAYNEQFF. DNA for the CDR3: TGTGCCAGCAGCTCGCCGCGACATGGGGCCTACAATGAGCAGTTCTTC.

This clonotype appeared a few times. This chain uses TRBV6-2 or TRBV6-3 with TRBJ1-1; D unresolved. Trimming removed 6 bases at V and 5 bases at J, with 13 bases between. Per the germline V gene, CDR1 is MNHEY and CDR2 is SVGEGT. This CDR3 has 13 amino acids. DNA of the CDR3: TGTGCCAGCAGGGGAGTTGGAGAAACTGAAGCTTTCTTT. It codes for CASRGVGETEAFF.

V usage is TRBV7-2 and J usage is TRBJ2-3; tentatively, D is TRBD1 (7 bases). V lost 1 base and J lost 4, with 12 bases in between. Per the germline V gene, CDR1 is SGHTA and CDR2 is FQGNSA. This CDR3 comprises 15 residues. The DNA for the CDR3 is TGTGCCAGCAGCTTAGGAGGCAGGGGGGCAGATACGCAGTATTTT. Translated: CASSLGGRGADTQYF. The full variable domain, completed using reference TRBV7-2 and TRBJ2-3, is GAGVSQSPSNKVTEKGKDVELRCDPISGHTALYWYRQSLGQGLEFLIYFQGNSAPDKSGLPSDRFSAERTGGSVSTLTIQRTQQEDSAVYLCASSLGGRGADTQYFGPGTRLTVL.

V usage is TRBV12-3 or TRBV12-4 and J usage is TRBJ2-2; a possible D gene is TRBD1 (5 bases). The CDR3 is made up of 15 amino acids. The V and J ends lost 3 bases and 4 bases respectively, with 12 bases between them. CDR3 protein: CASSFGRVRTGELFF. The CDR3 DNA follows: TGTGCCAGCAGTTTCGGCAGGGTTCGCACCGGGGAGCTGTTTTTT.

The chain carries TRBV7-2 and TRBJ1-5, with D possibly matching TRBD1 (6 bases). Per germline, CDR1 SGHTA and CDR2 FQGNSA. This CDR3 has 17 residues. Trimming removed 5 bases at V and 1 base at J, with 18 bases between. The CDR3 DNA reads as TGTGCCAGCAGCCCAGAGGGGGGTCGCGGGAGCAATCAGCCCCAGCATTTT. Translation: CASSPEGGRGSNQPQHF. Based on the CDR3 plus reference TRBV7-2 and TRBJ1-5, the full variable domain is GAGVSQSPSNKVTEKGKDVELRCDPISGHTALYWYRQSLGQGLEFLIYFQGNSAPDKSGLPSDRFSAERTGGSVSTLTIQRTQQEDSAVYLCASSPEGGRGSNQPQHFGDGTRLSIL.

This chain joins TRBV12-3 or TRBV12-4 and TRBJ1-3; the D gene is possibly TRBD1 (5 bases). The V gene lost 5 bases and the J gene lost 4 bases, with 9 bases spanning the gap. The CDR3 length is 13 residues. CDR3 DNA: TGTGCCAGCAGTACAGGCCCGGGAAACACCATATATTTT. This codes for CASSTGPGNTIYF.

V gene TRBV20-1 combines with J gene TRBJ1-5; TRBD1 matches 7 bases. CDR1 is DFQATT, CDR2 SNEGSKA, per germline (reference sequence). V lost 5 bases to trimming and J lost 0 bases; unmatched junction nucleotides: 4. The CDR3 totals 14 residues. Written as DNA, the CDR3 is TGCAGTGCTCTGGGGACAGATAGCAATCAGCCCCAGCATTTT. Encoded protein: CSALGTDSNQPQHF.

V gene TRBV7-8 combines with J gene TRBJ2-5, with TRBD1 as a possible D gene (5 bases). The CDR3 length is 14 residues. Germline V CDR1 and CDR2: SGHVS, FQNEAQ. Trimming shortened V by 1 base and J by 9 bases, and 15 bases separated the two germline ends. The CDR3 DNA is TGTGCCAGCAGCTTAGTTTGGGGCGAAATCGCCCAGTACTTC. It is translated as CASSLVWGEIAQYF.

The rearrangement links TRBV6-6 to TRBJ1-1, with D unresolved. CDR1 and CDR2 (germline): MNHNY, SVGAGI (reference sequence). CDR3 length: 14 residues. With 2 bases removed from V and 3 bases from J, the gap between germline ends came to 10 bases. The CDR3: CASSYVQTDTEAFF. In DNA form, the CDR3 reads TGTGCCAGCAGTTACGTCCAGACGGACACTGAAGCTTTCTTT.

This clonotype was detected only a few times. The gene calls are TRBV6-1 and TRBJ1-2; the match to TRBD1 covers 7 bases. This CDR3 contains 16 residues. The germline CDR1 and CDR2 sequences are MNHNS and SASEGT. The ends lost 2 bases at V and 4 bases at J; junction bases unmatched: 10. In DNA, the CDR3 is TGTGCCAGCAGTGAACATCCAGGGGGTACCGGCTATGGCTACACCTTC. The encoded protein is CASSEHPGGTGYGYTF.

This chain joins TRBV9 and TRBJ2-5; TRBD2 aligns across 7 bases. The germline V gene has CDR1 SGDLS and CDR2 YYNGEE. V dropped 1 base and J dropped 3; count of bases not matched to a gene: 6. This CDR3 spans 15 amino acids. The CDR3: CASSVSGTTKETQYF. Written as DNA, the CDR3 is TGTGCCAGCAGCGTATCCGGGACTACTAAAGAGACCCAGTACTTC.

This chain joins TRBV30 and TRBJ1-4; 7 bases map to TRBD1. This CDR3 is 14 amino acids long. With 4 bases clipped from V and 6 bases from J, the junction kept 8 bases outside the gene matches. CDR1 GTSNPN and CDR2 SVGIG come from the germline V gene (reference sequence). The CDR3 DNA is TGTGCCTGGACCGTGAGACAGGGACATGAAAAACTGTTTTTT. Amino acid sequence: CAWTVRQGHEKLFF.

This clonotype was recorded a few times. The chain joins TRBV20-1 to TRBJ2-7, with 7 positions matching TRBD2. The CDR3 is 13 amino acids. Germline-derived CDR1 and CDR2 are DFQATT and SNEGSKA (reference sequence). The junction had 11 bases not matched to a gene; V was cut back by 5 bases and J by 7 bases. CDR3 residues: CSAHRLAEREQYF. The DNA for the CDR3 is TGCAGTGCTCATCGGCTAGCGGAGAGGGAGCAGTACTTC.

The V call is TRBV20-1, the J call TRBJ1-6; D perhaps matches TRBD1 (5 bases). Germline assignment: CDR1 DFQATT and CDR2 SNEGSKA (reference sequence). V lost 6 bases to trimming and J lost 0 bases, with 18 bases between them. This CDR3 is built from 17 residues. CDR3 amino acids: CSAWGREISSYNSPLHF. CDR3 nucleotide sequence: TGCAGTGCGTGGGGGAGGGAGATTAGCTCCTATAATTCACCCCTCCACTTT.

The chain has TRBV28 and TRBJ1-1; tentative D call: TRBD1 (6 bases). The CDR3 totals 15 residues. Trimming took 5 bases from V and 4 from J, leaving 17 bases between them. CDR1 MDHEN and CDR2 SYDVKM come from the germline V gene. DNA for the CDR3: TGTGCCAGCAGTAGGCTGGGGGCGGTCGGCACTGAAGCTTTCTTT. It specifies CASSRLGAVGTEAFF.

The V gene is TRBV5-4, the J gene TRBJ1-1; TRBD1 agrees at 7 bases. Germline V gene data show CDR1 as SGHNT and CDR2 as YYREEE (reference sequence). The CDR3 has 15 residues. With V trimmed by 0 bases and J by 2 bases, 4 bases remained unmatched. The CDR3 here is CASSLDKGANTEAFF. CDR3 DNA sequence: TGTGCCAGCAGCTTGGATAAGGGGGCAAACACTGAAGCTTTCTTT.

This clonotype was recorded a few times. The chain is built from TRBV29-1 and TRBJ1-1, with D possibly TRBD1 on 6 matching bases. This CDR3 spans 12 amino acids. Per the germline V gene, CDR1 is SQVTM and CDR2 is ANQGSEA. Trimming shortened V by 5 bases and J by 5 bases, and 12 bases separated the two germline ends. The CDR3 nucleotides are TGCAGCGTTTCTCGGGGGCAAACTGAAGCTTTCTTT. This gives the protein CSVSRGQTEAFF. Complete variable domain (other parts from reference TRBV29-1 and TRBJ1-1): SAVISQKPSRDICQRGTSLTIQCQVDSQVTMMFWYRQQPGQSLTLIATANQGSEATYESGFVIDKFPISRPNLTFSTLTVSNMSPEDSSIYLCSVSRGQTEAFFGQGTRLTVV.

The V call is TRBV28, the J call TRBJ1-2; D not certain. The CDR3 contains 12 residues. V was shortened by 2 bases and J by 4 bases, with 5 bases between the two germline ends. Germline V CDR1 and CDR2: MDHEN, SYDVKM. Written as DNA, the CDR3 is TGTGCCAGCAGTTTAGTATCCTATGGCTACACCTTC. It is translated as CASSLVSYGYTF.

The genes are TRBV30 and TRBJ1-1; D uncertain. The V and J ends lost 6 bases and 1 base respectively, with 9 bases between them. Germline assignment: CDR1 GTSNPN and CDR2 SVGIG (reference sequence). CDR3 length: 12 residues. CDR3 sequence reads: CACDRANTEAFF. The CDR3 coding sequence is TGTGCCTGTGACCGAGCGAACACTGAAGCTTTCTTT. Complete variable domain (other parts from reference TRBV30 and TRBJ1-1): SQTIHQWPATLVQPVGSPLSLECTVEGTSNPNLYWYRQAAGRGLQLLFYSVGIGQISSEVPQNLSASRPQDRQFILSSKKLLLSDSGFYLCACDRANTEAFFGQGTRLTVV.

At least ten counts were recorded for this clonotype. The gene calls are TRBV25-1 and TRBJ2-5; 9 bases map to TRBD1. V shed 5 bases, J shed 1 base, and the junction held 11 bases outside the gene matches. This CDR3 region has 17 residues. CDR1 MGHDK and CDR2 SYGVNS come from the germline V gene. As DNA, the CDR3 is TGTGCCAGCAGTATGGAGGGGACAGGGCTGAGCCAAGAGACCCAGTACTTC. Its protein product is CASSMEGTGLSQETQYF.

This clonotype has only a few counts. The chain links TRBV6-4 to TRBJ1-2; TRBD1 is a possible D gene (6 bases). Trimming stripped 5 bases from V and 3 bases from J, with 13 bases between. CDR3 size: 14 residues. The germline gives CDR1 MRHNA, CDR2 SNTAGT. In nucleotides, the CDR3 is TGTGCCAGCAGTCGTGGCGGGGGCGACTATGGCTACACCTTC. Protein: CASSRGGGDYGYTF.